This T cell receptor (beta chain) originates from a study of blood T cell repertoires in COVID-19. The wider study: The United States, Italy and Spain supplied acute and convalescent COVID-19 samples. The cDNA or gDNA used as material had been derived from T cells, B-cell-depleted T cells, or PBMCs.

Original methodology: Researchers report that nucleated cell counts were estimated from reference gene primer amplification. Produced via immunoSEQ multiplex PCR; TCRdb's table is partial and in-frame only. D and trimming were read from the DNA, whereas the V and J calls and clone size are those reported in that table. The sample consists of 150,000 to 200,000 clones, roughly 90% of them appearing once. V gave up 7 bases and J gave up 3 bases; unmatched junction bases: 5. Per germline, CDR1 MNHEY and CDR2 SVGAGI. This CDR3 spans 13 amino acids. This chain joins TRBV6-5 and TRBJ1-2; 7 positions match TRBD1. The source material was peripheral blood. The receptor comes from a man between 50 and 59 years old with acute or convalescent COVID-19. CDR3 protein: CASKAGTDYGYTF. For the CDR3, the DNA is TGTGCCAGCAAAGCCGGGACAGACTATGGCTACACCTTC.